These 11 T cell receptor beta chains share one sample of origin, sequenced in a study of cytomegalovirus exposure and HLA in healthy donors. Vbeta (60) and Jbeta (13) primers were used in the PCR. The protocol was immunoSEQ multiplex PCR, while the TCRdb copy is restricted to in-frame clones and leaves out a portion. The sample has 140,000 to 150,000 clones; about four fifths are singletons. The sequenced material came from PBMCs. The receptors shown here come from a middle-aged man in good health and CMV-seronegative.

The rearrangement joins TRBV7-9 to TRBJ2-7; weak D call: TRBD2 (6 bases). The V and J ends lost 3 bases and 1 base respectively, with 13 bases between them. Germline V gene sequence: CDR1 SEHNR, CDR2 FQNEAQ (reference sequence). This CDR3 comprises 15 residues. In DNA form, the CDR3 reads TGTGCCAGCAGCTTTAATCAGGGAGGATCCTACGAGCAGTACTTC. Its translation: CASSFNQGGSYEQYF.

J is TRBJ2-5 and V is TRBV7-9; the match to TRBD1 covers 8 bases. The end of the DNA aligns better with TRBJ2-7, so the J call may be wrong. The CDR3 sequence is 16 residues long. CDR1 and CDR2 (germline): SEHNR, FQNEAQ (reference sequence). The CDR3 region is CASSLAQGGGSYEQYF. The CDR3 DNA is TGTGCCAGCAGCTTAGCACAGGGGGGTGGCTCCTACGAGCAGTACTTC.

In its sample, this clone was seen a few times. The chain has TRBV5-1 and TRBJ2-5; 8 bases align to TRBD2. This CDR3 comprises 15 residues. V dropped 1 base and J dropped 4; count of bases not matched to a gene: 6. Looked up from germline, CDR1 is SGHRS and CDR2 is YFSETQ. CDR3 sequence (DNA): TGCGCCAGCAGCTTGTACGGCGGGGGGCCAGAGACCCAGTACTTC. Protein sequence: CASSLYGGGPETQYF.

V gene TRBV6-6 combines with J gene TRBJ2-1; 12 bases are a match to TRBD1. The CDR3 spans 15 residues. Germline lookup yields CDR1 MNHNY and CDR2 SVGAGI (reference sequence). The V gene end was trimmed by 8 bases and the J gene end by 7 bases; junction bases not matched to a gene: 9. The CDR3 here is CASRTGTGGFNEQFF. Written as DNA, the CDR3 is TGTGCCAGCCGTACCGGGACAGGGGGCTTTAATGAGCAGTTCTTC.

The J gene is TRBJ2-5, the V gene TRBV7-9; D unresolved. The CDR3 covers 15 residues. V lost 1 base and J lost 2, with 11 bases in between. Germline CDR1 is SEHNR and CDR2 is FQNEAQ (reference sequence). The CDR3 coding sequence is TGTGCCAGCAGCTTAGATGGGCAGGTACAAGAGACCCAGTACTTC. This translates into CASSLDGQVQETQYF.

V and J are TRBV4-3 and TRBJ1-6, with a weak D call TRBD1 (6 bases). The CDR3 extends over 14 amino acids. The germline V and J ends were trimmed by 0 bases and 14 bases, with 14 bases remaining between them. From germline, CDR1 is LGHNA and CDR2 YSLEER. Here the CDR3 reads CASSQDARGRALHF. In nucleotides, the CDR3 is TGCGCCAGCAGCCAAGATGCCAGGGGTAGGGCCCTCCACTTT.

The chain is built from TRBV9 and TRBJ1-2, with D possibly TRBD1 on 6 matching bases. CDR3 size: 15 residues. Germline CDR1 reads SGDLS; CDR2 reads YYNGEE. V lost 3 bases and J lost 4, with 16 bases in between. For the CDR3, the DNA is TGTGCCAGCAGCGCAACAGGGTGGTTGGGCTATGGCTACACCTTC. Its translation: CASSATGWLGYGYTF.

Written as DNA, the CDR3 is TGTGCCAGCAGCGACCGGGACAGGGGGAACTCACCCCTCCACTTT. Protein sequence: CASSDRDRGNSPLHF. The chain has TRBV13 and TRBJ1-6; TRBD1 matches at 11 bases. Unmatched junction bases numbered 7, after V lost 5 bases and J lost 10 bases. Germline values: CDR1 PRHDT, CDR2 FYEKMQ (reference sequence). This CDR3 spans 15 amino acids.

This chain links TRBV5-1 with TRBJ1-1, with 11 bases matching TRBD1. The CDR3 covers 14 residues. The V segment lost 6 bases and the J segment 4 bases; nucleotides outside the gene matches: 5. Germline CDR1 is SGHRS and CDR2 is YFSETQ. CDR3 sequence: CASTEGTGGTEAFF. As DNA, the CDR3 is TGCGCCAGCACGGAAGGGACAGGGGGCACTGAAGCTTTCTTT.

The chain recombines TRBV5-6 with TRBJ2-5; 9 bases match TRBD1. Per germline, CDR1 SGHDT and CDR2 YYEEEE. Trimming cost V 3 bases and J 6 bases; bases outside gene matches: 6. CDR3 length: 14 residues. The CDR3 bases are TGTGCCAGCAGCTCGACAGGGGGGCAACAGACCCAGTACTTC. Translating it yields CASSSTGGQQTQYF.

This clone was detected a few times. The chain has TRBV11-1 and TRBJ2-1, with D uncertain. Trimming pared 4 bases from V and 9 bases from J, leaving 10 bases between. Germline assignment: CDR1 SGHAT and CDR2 FQDESV (reference sequence). There are 12 residues in the CDR3. The CDR3 reads CASSSSTGEQFF. For the CDR3, the DNA is TGTGCCAGCAGCTCCTCCACGGGTGAGCAGTTCTTC. Together with reference TRBV11-1 and TRBJ2-1, the CDR3 gives the full variable domain: EAEVAQSPRYKITEKSQAVAFWCDPISGHATLYWYRQILGQGPELLVQFQDESVVDDSQLPKDRFSAERLKGVDSTLKIQPAELGDSAMYLCASSSSTGEQFFGPGTRLTVL.